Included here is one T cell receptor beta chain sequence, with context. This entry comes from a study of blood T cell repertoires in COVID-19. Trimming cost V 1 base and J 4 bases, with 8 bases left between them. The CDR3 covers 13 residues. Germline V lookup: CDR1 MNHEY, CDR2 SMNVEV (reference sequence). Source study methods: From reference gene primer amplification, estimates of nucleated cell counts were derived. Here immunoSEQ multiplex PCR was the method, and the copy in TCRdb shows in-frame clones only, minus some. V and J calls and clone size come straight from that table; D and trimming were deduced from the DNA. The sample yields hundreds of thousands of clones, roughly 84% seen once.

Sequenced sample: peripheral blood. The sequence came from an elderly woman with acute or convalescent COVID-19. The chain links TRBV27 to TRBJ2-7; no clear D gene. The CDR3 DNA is TGTGCCAGCAGTTTATGGGCAGCTTACGAGCAGTACTTC. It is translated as CASSLWAAYEQYF.